What follows are 28 T cell receptor beta chains derived from one specimen sequenced in a study of cytomegalovirus exposure and HLA in healthy donors. It was with 60 Vbeta and 13 Jbeta primers that the PCR ran. Clones were sequenced by immunoSEQ multiplex PCR, and TCRdb holds only the in-frame ones, with some missing. The sample records 150,000 to 200,000 clones, about 86% being singletons. What was sequenced was PBMCs. The receptors stem from a young woman in good health and CMV-seronegative.

The rearrangement joins TRBV7-2 to TRBJ2-5; 12 positions match TRBD2. The junction had 1 base not matched to a gene; V was cut back by 1 base and J by 7 bases. CDR3 size: 14 residues. Germline V CDR1 and CDR2: SGHTA, FQGNSA. In DNA, the CDR3 is TGTGCCAGCAGCTTAGAACTAGCGGGAGGGACCCAGTACTTC. This translates into CASSLELAGGTQYF.

V usage is TRBV7-2 and J usage is TRBJ1-6; 9 bases are shared with TRBD1. V shed 4 bases and J 8 bases; nucleotides not matched to a gene: 6. CDR3 length: 15 amino acids. Germline V lookup: CDR1 SGHTA, CDR2 FQGNSA. CDR3 amino acids: CASSSGTGFYSPLHF. CDR3 nucleotides: TGTGCCAGCAGCTCCGGGACAGGGTTTTATTCACCCCTCCACTTT.

V gene TRBV11-2 combines with J gene TRBJ2-6, with a possible D match to TRBD2 (6 bases). This CDR3 contains 16 residues. V was trimmed by 5 bases and J by 3 bases, leaving 14 bases between them. In germline, CDR1 is SGHAT, CDR2 FQNNGV. CDR3 protein: CASSPSRGNGANVLTF. For the CDR3, the DNA is TGTGCCAGCAGCCCTTCGCGGGGTAATGGGGCCAACGTCCTGACTTTC.

V gene TRBV21-1 combines with J gene TRBJ2-4; the table names TRBD2, a call not compared with the DNA. TRBV21-1 is a documented pseudogene. The CDR3 sequence is 17 residues long. The CDR3 DNA reads as TGTGCCAGCAGCCACCCCGGCCAGGTGCTAGCCAAAAACAGTCAGTACTTC. It codes for CASSHPGQVLAKNSQYF.

V gene TRBV7-9 combines with J gene TRBJ1-3; D gene ambiguous. Germline lookup yields CDR1 SEHNR and CDR2 FQNEAQ (reference sequence). CDR3 length: 18 residues. V lost 5 bases to trimming and J lost 0 bases, with 20 bases between them. CDR3 DNA sequence: TGTGCCAGCAGCCAAAGAGTTGGCGGCCAGAGCTCTGGAAACACCATATATTTT. Encoded protein: CASSQRVGGQSSGNTIYF.

The chain couples TRBV29-1 to TRBJ1-2, with D hard to call. V dropped 3 bases and J dropped 4 bases, with 9 bases sitting between them. The germline gives CDR1 SQVTM, CDR2 ANQGSEA. CDR3 length equals 12 residues. CDR3 bases: TGCAGCGTTGAGTGGTCCGGCTATGGCTACACCTTC. Translated, it gives CSVEWSGYGYTF.

This clone was seen only once. The CDR3 DNA sequence: TGTGCCAGCAGCCCATTGTCCGGGACAGTTAATGAAAAACTGTTTTTT. As protein: CASSPLSGTVNEKLFF. V usage is TRBV7-9 and J usage is TRBJ1-4; 7 bases line up with TRBD1. The CDR3 is 16 amino acids. Germline trimming cut 5 bases from V and 4 bases from J; bases unmatched to any gene: 10. In germline, CDR1 is SEHNR, CDR2 FQNEAQ (reference sequence). The whole variable domain, filled in from reference TRBV7-9 and TRBJ1-4, reads DTGVSQNPRHKITKRGQNVTFRCDPISEHNRLYWYRQTLGQGPEFLTYFQNEAQLEKSRLLSDRFSAERPKGSFSTLEIQRTEQGDSAMYLCASSPLSGTVNEKLFFGSGTQLSVL.

V is TRBV18 and J is TRBJ1-4; 9 nucleotides align to TRBD1. This CDR3 region has 17 residues. With 2 bases clipped from V and 8 bases from J, the junction kept 12 bases outside the gene matches. Germline loops: CDR1 KGHSH, CDR2 LQKENI. CDR3 amino acids: CASSPFLFGTGREKLFF. The CDR3 bases are TGTGCCAGCTCACCATTTTTGTTCGGGACAGGGCGAGAAAAACTGTTTTTT.

The CDR3 nucleotides are TGCGCCAGCAGCCACGGTCCAGGGGGCGCAGGCCTAGTCCCCTACGAGCAGTACTTC. Translated, it gives CASSHGPGGAGLVPYEQYF. The rearrangement links TRBV4-3 to TRBJ2-7; 8 bases align to TRBD1. The V segment lost 3 bases and the J segment 2 bases; nucleotides outside the gene matches: 18. The germline V gene has CDR1 LGHNA and CDR2 YSLEER. This CDR3 contains 19 residues.

This sequence joins TRBV28 and TRBJ1-5; no clear D gene. Trimming pared 2 bases from V and 4 bases from J, leaving 12 bases between. Germline loops: CDR1 MDHEN, CDR2 SYDVKM. This CDR3 region has 15 residues. CDR3 amino acids: CASSLSGLGNQPQHF. As DNA, the CDR3 is TGTGCCAGCAGTTTAAGCGGGTTAGGGAATCAGCCCCAGCATTTT.

CDR3 nucleotides: TGTGCCAGCAGCTTTACAGGCGCAAATGAAAAACTGTTTTTT. Translating gives CASSFTGANEKLFF. The chain couples TRBV7-9 to TRBJ1-4; D perhaps matches TRBD1 (5 bases). The germline V and J ends were trimmed by 3 bases and 5 bases, with 10 bases remaining between them. The CDR3 sequence is 14 residues long. Per the germline V gene, CDR1 is SEHNR and CDR2 is FQNEAQ (reference sequence).

This clone has more than one count but fewer than ten. The chain employs TRBV6-6 and TRBJ2-2; D ambiguous. Germline-derived CDR1 and CDR2 are MNHNY and SVGAGI (reference sequence). Trimming pared 6 bases from V and 0 bases from J, leaving 8 bases between. CDR3 length: 14 residues. The DNA for the CDR3 is TGTGCCAGCAGCCCCAATCCGAACACCGGGGAGCTGTTTTTT. Encoded protein: CASSPNPNTGELFF.

The J gene is TRBJ2-5, the V gene TRBV6-5, with TRBD1 identical over 7 bases. The closer fit of TRBJ2-7 to the DNA end suggests the J call may be wrong. CDR1 MNHEY and CDR2 SVGAGI come from the germline V gene. CDR3 length: 16 residues. The CDR3 region is CASSYSYRGISYEQYF. In DNA form, the CDR3 reads TGTGCCAGCAGTTACTCTTACAGGGGAATCTCCTACGAGCAGTACTTC.

The chain has TRBV5-6 and TRBJ2-7; TRBD1 is a possible D gene (6 bases). V shed 2 bases and J shed 5 bases, with 20 bases lying between them. Per germline, CDR1 SGHDT and CDR2 YYEEEE. The CDR3 totals 16 residues. Written as DNA, the CDR3 is TGTGCCAGCAGCTTTCGATCGGGACACATTATCCACGAGCAGTACTTC. Its protein product is CASSFRSGHIIHEQYF.

This CDR3 is CASRLGAENSPLHF. Written as DNA, the CDR3 is TGTGCCAGCAGACTTGGGGCGGAAAATTCACCCCTCCACTTT. The chain carries TRBV2 and TRBJ1-6, with D tentatively TRBD1 (5 bases). V was cut by 6 bases and J by 7 bases, with 13 bases left in between. CDR1 SNHLY and CDR2 FYNNEI come from the germline V gene. There are 14 residues in the CDR3.

This clone appeared once. This chain joins TRBV19 and TRBJ2-2, with TRBD1 matching over 8 bases. J lost 1 base, V lost 6 bases, and 4 bases had no gene match. The germline V gene has CDR1 LNHDA and CDR2 SQIVND (reference sequence). The CDR3 spans 15 residues. The CDR3: CASSFDRGNTGELFF. CDR3 nucleotide sequence: TGTGCCAGTAGCTTCGACAGGGGGAACACCGGGGAGCTGTTTTTT.

The CDR3: CASSPGGHLNTEAFF. The CDR3 DNA reads TGTGCCAGCAGTCCCGGTGGGCACTTGAACACTGAAGCTTTCTTT. V gene TRBV6-5 combines with J gene TRBJ1-1, with D uncertain. Germline V gene data show CDR1 as MNHEY and CDR2 as SVGAGI. The V end was cut by 5 bases, the J end by 0 bases, with 13 bases between. The CDR3 length is 15 residues.

Comments on this clone: Other DNA variants within this sample encode the same CDR3. This chain connects TRBV18 to TRBJ2-6; 11 bases map to TRBD1. V lost 6 bases and J lost 2; bases outside the gene matches: 3. The germline V gene encodes CDR1 KGHSH and CDR2 LQKENI. The CDR3 sequence is 16 residues long. CDR3 region: CASSPGQGAGANVLTF. The CDR3 nucleotides read TGTGCCAGCTCTCCGGGACAGGGGGCTGGGGCCAACGTCCTGACTTTC.

This clone was counted once. The V gene is TRBV5-4, the J gene TRBJ2-3; the D gene is possibly TRBD2 (5 bases). This CDR3 comprises 11 residues. Trimming removed 9 bases at V and 2 bases at J, with 7 bases between. The V gene's germline CDR1 is SGHNT and CDR2 YYREEE (reference sequence). This CDR3 reads CATGYTDTQYF. In DNA form, the CDR3 reads TGTGCCACGGGGTACACAGATACGCAGTATTTT.

The chain uses TRBV30 and TRBJ2-3; 8 bases are a match to TRBD1. Per the germline V gene, CDR1 is GTSNPN and CDR2 is SVGIG (reference sequence). The CDR3 extends over 16 amino acids. The junction had 11 bases not matched to a gene; V was cut back by 3 bases and J by 3 bases. The CDR3 loop is CAWSETHRGVTDTQYF. The CDR3 region has the DNA TGTGCCTGGAGCGAAACCCACAGGGGGGTGACAGATACGCAGTATTTT.

The chain links TRBV28 to TRBJ1-1, with 7 bases aligning to TRBD1. Germline CDR1 is MDHEN and CDR2 is SYDVKM. The CDR3 is 18 amino acids. V shed 3 bases and J 4 bases; nucleotides not matched to a gene: 17. CDR3 nucleotides: TGTGCCAGCAGTTTCCAGGGGGGAGGAGAGGACAAAGGCACTGAAGCTTTCTTT. Its protein product is CASSFQGGGEDKGTEAFF.

The chain has TRBV30 and TRBJ1-1; 7 nucleotides match TRBD1. This CDR3 contains 15 residues. Trimming cost V 0 bases and J 0 bases; bases outside gene matches: 4. Germline-derived CDR1 and CDR2 are GTSNPN and SVGIG (reference sequence). As DNA, the CDR3 is TGTGCCTGGAGTGTACCGGGACAGTTGAACACTGAAGCTTTCTTT. The encoded protein is CAWSVPGQLNTEAFF.

The V gene is TRBV5-4, the J gene TRBJ2-1, with a possible D match to TRBD2 (7 bases). Germline V CDR1 and CDR2: SGHNT, YYREEE (reference sequence). The CDR3 spans 17 residues. The V end lost 3 bases, the J end lost 6 bases, and 22 bases lay between the germline ends. The CDR3 loop reads CASSYTITSEGGNEQFF. For the CDR3, the DNA is TGTGCCAGCAGCTATACAATAACTAGCGAAGGGGGCAATGAGCAGTTCTTC.

This chain joins TRBV27 and TRBJ2-1; D perhaps matches TRBD2 (6 bases). CDR1 is MNHEY, CDR2 SMNVEV, per germline (reference sequence). V lost 2 bases to trimming and J lost 9 bases, with 11 bases between them. CDR3 size: 13 residues. CDR3 bases: TGTGCCAGCAGTTTAGGGAGGTCCGGTGAGCAGTTCTTC. Translation: CASSLGRSGEQFF.

V gene TRBV29-1 combines with J gene TRBJ2-3, with 9 bases that match TRBD1. This CDR3 is built from 13 residues. V trimming: 7 bases; J trimming: 1 base; junction bases outside the gene matches: 3. Germline assignment: CDR1 SQVTM and CDR2 ANQGSEA. CDR3 sequence (DNA): TGCAGCGGACGACAGGGGGGCACAGATACGCAGTATTTT. It yields the protein CSGRQGGTDTQYF.

As regards this clone: Its ends do not fully match the called genes, so a read error is possible. This rearrangement joins TRBV27 to TRBJ2-6; weak D call: TRBD1 (5 bases). Germline loops: CDR1 MNHEY, CDR2 SMNVEV (reference sequence). CDR3 size: 16 residues. The CDR3 reads CASSLQPRSGANGLTF. CDR3 nucleotides: TGTGCCAGCAGTTTACAGCCCCGCTCTGGGGCCAACGGCCTGACTTTC.

The rearrangement joins TRBV5-5 to TRBJ2-1; D perhaps matches TRBD1 (5 bases). The V end lost 0 bases, the J end lost 2 bases, and 6 bases lay between the germline ends. CDR1 SGHKS and CDR2 YYEKEE come from the germline V gene (reference sequence). There are 14 residues in the CDR3. The CDR3 bases are TGTGCCAGCAGCTTGGCAGGGCCCTACAATGAGCAGTTCTTC. This translates into CASSLAGPYNEQFF. Full variable domain (rest looked up from reference TRBV5-5 and TRBJ2-1): DAGVTQSPTHLIKTRGQQVTLRCSPISGHKSVSWYQQVLGQGPQFIFQYYEKEERGRGNFPDRFSARQFPNYSSELNVNALLLGDSALYLCASSLAGPYNEQFFGPGTRLTVL.

The V call is TRBV28, the J call TRBJ2-1, with D hard to call. The germline gives CDR1 MDHEN, CDR2 SYDVKM. With 6 bases removed from V and 2 bases from J, the gap between germline ends came to 8 bases. There are 13 residues in the CDR3. CDR3 sequence reads: CASRPSAYNEQFF. CDR3 in DNA: TGTGCCAGCAGGCCGAGCGCCTACAATGAGCAGTTCTTC.